This TCR beta chain was retrieved from a study of cytomegalovirus exposure and HLA in healthy donors. Donors likely had unrecorded immune exposures despite being nominally healthy when sampled. Study results and limitations: Rarity held for most TCR sequences, but there were some public TCRs that occurred in many donors. Researchers reported in a later analysis that a missense DCLRE1C variant was tied to TCR beta V- and J-gene trimming. Later work found most CMV-associated TCR beta chains apparently HLA-restricted.

The CDR3 extends over 13 amino acids. Germline CDR1 and CDR2: SGHVS and FQNEAQ. Deletions cut 2 bases from V and 5 bases from J, with 6 bases between. A note on this clone: No antigen is known for it.

Primers: 60 Vbeta forward and 13 Jbeta reverse. Using immunoSEQ multiplex PCR, the repertoire was profiled, and TCRdb retains in-frame clones only, with some absent. The sample includes around 140,000 clones, around 72% seen only once; the top ten take roughly 4%. The sequenced sample was PBMCs. The gene calls are TRBV7-8 and TRBJ2-2; no reliable D call. The origin of this receptor is a man aged 50 to 60 in good health and CMV-seropositive. The CDR3 DNA is TGTGCCAGCAGCTTACTAGGAACCGGGGAGCTGTTTTTT. Its protein is CASSLLGTGELFF. The whole variable domain, filled in from reference TRBV7-8 and TRBJ2-2, reads GAGVSQSPRYKVAKRGQDVALRCDPISGHVSLFWYQQALGQGPEFLTYFQNEAQLDKSGLPSDRFFAERPEGSVSTLKIQRTQQEDSAVYLCASSLLGTGELFFGEGSRLTVL.